The following is a T cell receptor (beta chain) sequence with its context. Its antigen is as yet unknown. Template material for TCR beta VDJ and CDR3 profiling consisted of genomic DNA. MiXCR, applied by TCRdb to the reads, yields one record per CDR3 protein. The sample has some 200,000 distinct CDR3 sequences, 30% to 40% seen once; the top ten hold more than 0.95%. The sample comes from a study of CD8+CD57+ T cells in acquired aplastic anemia. As for the study in general: CD4+ cells from healthy donors averaged around 10 million reads.

Study-level points and caveats: Controls did not differ significantly from patients in CD8+ Simpson's diversity. Patients and controls shared twenty-nine CD8+ CDR3 sequences.

CDR1 and CDR2 (germline): SGHKS, YYEKEE (reference sequence). The CDR3 spans 16 residues. V was pared by 4 bases and J by 9 bases, with 12 bases of the junction left unmatched. The sequenced sample consisted of sorted CD4+, CD8+, or CD8+CD57+ T cells (not recorded which) from PBMCs. The gene calls are TRBV5-5 and TRBJ1-6; TRBD1 matches 8 bases. This TCR was recovered from a human donor in good health, serving as a control. CDR3 nucleotides: TGTGCCAGCAGCATCAACAGGGGGACGGAAGGTTCACCCCTCCACTTT. This sequence encodes CASSINRGTEGSPLHF.